The entry below gives a single T cell receptor (beta chain) sequence along with its context. Its antigen is as yet unknown. The sample belongs to a study of T cell responses to AZD1222 COVID-19 vaccine. V gave up 0 bases and J gave up 6 bases, with 6 bases separating them. Germline CDR1 reads LGHNA; CDR2 reads YSLEER. This CDR3 contains 13 residues. The assay was immunoSEQ multiplex PCR, and TCRdb's table has in-frame clones only and misses some. The data contain approximately 130,000 clones, about 89% of them singletons. Overall study findings and caveats: Nearly half of the spike-specific TCRs reportedly recognize variant regions that carry no mutations. Receipt of two AZD1222 doses was followed by a rise in Spike-specific TCR breadth and depth. Baseline seropositivity occurred in only a handful of AZD1222 recipients. The sample set comprised mostly white British donors with more females, and clonal diversity was possibly underestimated.

This sequence joins TRBV4-3 and TRBJ1-5; D is unresolved. The TCR sequence derives from an adult in good health. Sample: peripheral blood, taken on day 0 of MenACWY control vaccination. The CDR3 DNA follows: TGCGCCAGCAGCCAAGATCTTGGTCAGCCCCAGCATTTT. Encoded protein: CASSQDLGQPQHF.